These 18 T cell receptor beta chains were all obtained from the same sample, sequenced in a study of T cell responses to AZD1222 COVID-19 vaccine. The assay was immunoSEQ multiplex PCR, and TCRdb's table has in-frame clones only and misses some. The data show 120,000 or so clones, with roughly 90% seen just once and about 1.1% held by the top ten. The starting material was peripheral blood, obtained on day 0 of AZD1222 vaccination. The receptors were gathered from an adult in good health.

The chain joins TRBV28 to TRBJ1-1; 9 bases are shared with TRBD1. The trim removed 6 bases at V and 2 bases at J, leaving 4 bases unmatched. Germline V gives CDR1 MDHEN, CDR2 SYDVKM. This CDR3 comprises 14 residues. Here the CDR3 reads CASSMGQGNTEAFF. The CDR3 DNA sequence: TGTGCCAGCAGCATGGGACAGGGAAACACTGAAGCTTTCTTT.

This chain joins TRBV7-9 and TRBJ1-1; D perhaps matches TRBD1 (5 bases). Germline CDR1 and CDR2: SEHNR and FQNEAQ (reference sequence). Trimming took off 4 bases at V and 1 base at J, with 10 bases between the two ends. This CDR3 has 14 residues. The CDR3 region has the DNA TGTGCCAGCAGCTACGGGGCGGCGAACACTGAAGCTTTCTTT. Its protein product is CASSYGAANTEAFF.

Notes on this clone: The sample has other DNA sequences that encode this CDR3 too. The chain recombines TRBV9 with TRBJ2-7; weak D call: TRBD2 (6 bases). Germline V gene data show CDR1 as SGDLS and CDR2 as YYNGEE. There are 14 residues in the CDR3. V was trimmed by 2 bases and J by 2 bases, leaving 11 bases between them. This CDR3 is CASSVGGGPYEQYF. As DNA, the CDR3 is TGTGCCAGCAGCGTGGGGGGAGGCCCCTACGAGCAGTACTTC. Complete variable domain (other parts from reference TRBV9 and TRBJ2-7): DSGVTQTPKHLITATGQRVTLRCSPRSGDLSVYWYQQSLDQGLQFLIQYYNGEERAKGNILERFSAQQFPDLHSELNLSSLELGDSALYFCASSVGGGPYEQYFGPGTRLTVT.

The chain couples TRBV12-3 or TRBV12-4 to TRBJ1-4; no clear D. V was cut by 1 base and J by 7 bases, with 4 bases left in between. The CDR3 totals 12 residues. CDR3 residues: CASSLGGEKLFF. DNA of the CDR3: TGTGCCAGCAGTTTAGGAGGTGAAAAACTGTTTTTT.

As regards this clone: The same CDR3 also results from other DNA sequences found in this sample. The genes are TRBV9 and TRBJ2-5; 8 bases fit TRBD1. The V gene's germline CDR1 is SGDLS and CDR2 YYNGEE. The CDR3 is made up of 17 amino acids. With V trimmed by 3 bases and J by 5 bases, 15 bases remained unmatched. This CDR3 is CASSGRRQGRRRETQYF. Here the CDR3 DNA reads TGTGCCAGCAGCGGACGCCGACAGGGGCGGCGACGGGAGACCCAGTACTTC.

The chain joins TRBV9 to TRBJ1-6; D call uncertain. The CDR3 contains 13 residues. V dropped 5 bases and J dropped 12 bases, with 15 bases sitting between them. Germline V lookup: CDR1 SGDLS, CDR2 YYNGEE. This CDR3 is CASRAGEAGPLHF. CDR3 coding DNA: TGTGCCAGCAGGGCCGGAGAGGCAGGACCCCTCCACTTT.

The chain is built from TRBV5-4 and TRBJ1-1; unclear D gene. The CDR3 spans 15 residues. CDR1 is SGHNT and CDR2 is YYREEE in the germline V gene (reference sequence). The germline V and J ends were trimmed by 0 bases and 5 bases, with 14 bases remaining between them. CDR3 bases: TGTGCCAGCAGCTTGGGGGAGGGCTTGGGGACTGAAGCTTTCTTT. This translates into CASSLGEGLGTEAFF.

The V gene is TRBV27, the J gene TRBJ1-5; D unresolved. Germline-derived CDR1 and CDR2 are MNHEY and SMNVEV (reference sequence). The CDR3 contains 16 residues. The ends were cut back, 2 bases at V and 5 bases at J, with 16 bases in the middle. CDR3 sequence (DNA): TGTGCCAGCAGTTTAAGAAGGCGGCTGGGAGATCAGCCCCAGCATTTT. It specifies CASSLRRRLGDQPQHF.

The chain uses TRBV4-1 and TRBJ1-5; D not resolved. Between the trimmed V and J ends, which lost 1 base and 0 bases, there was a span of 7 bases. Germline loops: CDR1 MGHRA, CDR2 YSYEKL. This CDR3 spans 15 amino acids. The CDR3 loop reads CASSQALYSNQPQHF. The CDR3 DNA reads TGCGCCAGCAGCCAAGCTCTTTATAGCAATCAGCCCCAGCATTTT.

The CDR3 here is CAWSKDSGLNQPQHF. The CDR3 coding sequence is TGTGCCTGGAGTAAGGACTCCGGACTCAATCAGCCCCAGCATTTT. This rearrangement joins TRBV30 to TRBJ1-5; the D is unclear. CDR1 and CDR2 from the germline V gene are GTSNPN and SVGIG (reference sequence). V lost 2 bases and J lost 3, with 14 bases in between. The CDR3 covers 15 residues.

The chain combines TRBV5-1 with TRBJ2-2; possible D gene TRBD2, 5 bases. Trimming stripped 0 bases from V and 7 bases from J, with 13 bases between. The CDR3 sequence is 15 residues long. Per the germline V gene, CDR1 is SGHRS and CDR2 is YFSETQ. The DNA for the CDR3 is TGCGCCAGCAGCTTGGTCTCGGAGGCCAGCGGGGAGCTGTTTTTT. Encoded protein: CASSLVSEASGELFF.

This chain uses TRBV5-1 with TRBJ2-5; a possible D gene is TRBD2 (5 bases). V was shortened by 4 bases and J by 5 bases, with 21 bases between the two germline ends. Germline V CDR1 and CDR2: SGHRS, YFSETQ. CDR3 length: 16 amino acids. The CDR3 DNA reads TGCGCCAGCAGCAAGTCACCTCGGGGTTTGGGGGAGACCCAGTACTTC. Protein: CASSKSPRGLGETQYF.

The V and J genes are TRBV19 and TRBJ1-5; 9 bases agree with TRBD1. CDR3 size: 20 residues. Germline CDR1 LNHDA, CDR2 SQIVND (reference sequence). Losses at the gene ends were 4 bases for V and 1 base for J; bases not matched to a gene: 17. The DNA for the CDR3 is TGTGCCAGTAGTACCGATACCCGGGACAGGGAAGGTGGGAGCAATCAGCCCCAGCATTTT. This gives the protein CASSTDTRDREGGSNQPQHF.

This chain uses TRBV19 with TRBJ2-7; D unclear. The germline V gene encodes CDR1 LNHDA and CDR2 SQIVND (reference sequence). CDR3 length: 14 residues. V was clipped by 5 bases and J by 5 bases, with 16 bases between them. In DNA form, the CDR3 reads TGTGCCAGTAGTGTGTGGGCCCGGGTGGACGAGCAGTACTTC. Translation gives CASSVWARVDEQYF.

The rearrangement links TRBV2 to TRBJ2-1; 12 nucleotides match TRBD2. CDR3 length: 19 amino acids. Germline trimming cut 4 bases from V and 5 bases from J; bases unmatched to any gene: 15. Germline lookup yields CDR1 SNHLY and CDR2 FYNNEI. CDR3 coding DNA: TGTGCCAGCAGTGCTCCGGGACTAGCGGGTAAAGGGAAGAACAATGAGCAGTTCTTC. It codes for CASSAPGLAGKGKNNEQFF.

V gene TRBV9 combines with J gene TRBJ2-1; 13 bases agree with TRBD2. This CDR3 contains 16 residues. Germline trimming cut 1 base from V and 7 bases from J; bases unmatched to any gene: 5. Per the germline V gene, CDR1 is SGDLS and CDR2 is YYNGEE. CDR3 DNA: TGTGCCAGCAGCGTACAACTAGCGGGAGGGCAAAATGAGCAGTTCTTC. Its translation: CASSVQLAGGQNEQFF.

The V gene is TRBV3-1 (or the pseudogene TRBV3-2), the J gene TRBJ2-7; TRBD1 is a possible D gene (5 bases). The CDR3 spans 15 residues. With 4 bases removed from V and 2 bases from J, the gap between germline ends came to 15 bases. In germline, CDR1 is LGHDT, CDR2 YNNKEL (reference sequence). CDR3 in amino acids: CASSLTSKGPYEQYF. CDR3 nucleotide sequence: TGTGCCAGCAGCCTTACCTCTAAGGGGCCCTACGAGCAGTACTTC.

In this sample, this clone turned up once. CDR3 loop: CASSPLTGNEQFF. As DNA, the CDR3 is TGTGCCAGCAGCCCCTTGACAGGGAATGAGCAGTTCTTC. The V call is TRBV6-5, the J call TRBJ2-1; TRBD1 matches at 7 bases. After removal of 6 bases from V and 7 bases from J, the junction contained 6 bases not matched to a gene. This CDR3 has 13 residues. CDR1 MNHEY and CDR2 SVGAGI come from the germline V gene.